This T cell receptor (beta chain) derives from a study of T cell responses to AZD1222 COVID-19 vaccine. Profiled with immunoSEQ multiplex PCR; TCRdb holds only in-frame clones, not every one. The repertoire holds approximately 270,000 clones, with approximately 94% as singletons. This clone was recorded a few times. Trimming stripped 6 bases from V and 1 base from J, with 15 bases between. CDR3 length: 15 amino acids. Germline loops: CDR1 MDHEN, CDR2 SYDVKM. Specimen: peripheral blood, collected 28 days after the second AZD1222 dose. The chain recombines TRBV28 with TRBJ1-1; no definite D call. This receptor was identified in an adult who received the AZD1222 COVID-19 vaccine. The CDR3 protein is CASSSAPGENTEAFF. The CDR3 nucleotides read TGTGCCAGCAGCTCTGCGCCGGGAGAGAACACTGAAGCTTTCTTT.